Each of the 12 T cell receptor beta chains below was sequenced from the same sample in a study of T-cell memory formation after mild COVID-19. TCRdb independently ran MiXCR on the 5' RACE reads; one entry per CDR3 protein. Among about 45,000 distinct CDR3 sequences listed, about a tenth were seen once. The material sequenced was PBMCs or a T cell subset sorted from them (not recorded which). These receptors originate from an adult woman who had mild COVID-19 (a few samples of this study predate the infection). Cell type and time point are not known.

The sample holds a few counts of this clonotype. The V and J genes are TRBV28 and TRBJ2-6; possibly TRBD1 for D (8 bases). Germline values: CDR1 MDHEN, CDR2 SYDVKM. The CDR3 is 18 residues long. Trimming cost V 2 bases and J 4 bases, with 18 bases left between them. Here the CDR3 DNA reads TGTGCCAGCAGTTTAGGCACAGGGGGGGAGATCGGGGCCAACGTCCTGACTTTC. Translating gives CASSLGTGGEIGANVLTF.

In this sample, this clonotype turned up a few times. The genes are TRBV5-5 and TRBJ2-1; 7 bases are shared with TRBD1. V lost 3 bases to trimming and J lost 3 bases; unmatched junction nucleotides: 6. The CDR3 totals 15 residues. CDR1 is SGHKS, CDR2 YYEKEE, per germline (reference sequence). CDR3 residues: CASSYEGADYNEQFF. CDR3 nucleotide sequence: TGTGCCAGCAGCTATGAGGGGGCAGACTACAATGAGCAGTTCTTC.

The rearrangement links TRBV7-9 to TRBJ1-2; D is perhaps TRBD1 (5 bases). Germline V gene data show CDR1 as SEHNR and CDR2 as FQNEAQ (reference sequence). The CDR3 has 14 residues. V lost 10 bases to trimming and J lost 4 bases, with 19 bases between them. DNA of the CDR3: TGTGCCACCCCAAGGCGGGGGGGATTCTATGGCTACACCTTC. This translates into CATPRRGGFYGYTF.

This clonotype is labeled medium-sized. The chain recombines TRBV12-3 or TRBV12-4 with TRBJ2-7; the D gene could be TRBD1 or TRBD2 (6 bases each). The CDR3 extends over 14 amino acids. V dropped 8 bases and J dropped 5 bases, with 19 bases sitting between them. As DNA, the CDR3 is TGTGCCAGCTCGATCGGGGGCCTGGCGGACGAGCAGTACTTC. Protein: CASSIGGLADEQYF.

In its sample, this clonotype was seen a few times. The gene calls are TRBV5-6 and TRBJ2-3; no definite D call. Germline values: CDR1 SGHDT, CDR2 YYEEEE. Deletions cut 5 bases from V and 3 bases from J, with 10 bases between. The CDR3 has 13 amino acids. The CDR3 sequence is CASRPVQTDTQYF. The DNA of the CDR3 is TGTGCCAGCAGGCCGGTTCAGACAGATACGCAGTATTTT. The full variable domain, with the rest looked up from reference TRBV5-6 and TRBJ2-3, is DAGVTQSPTHLIKTRGQQVTLRCSPKSGHDTVSWYQQALGQGPQFIFQYYEEEERQRGNFPDRFSGHQFPNYSSELNVNALLLGDSALYLCASRPVQTDTQYFGPGTRLTVL.

This clonotype showed up just a few times. The J gene is TRBJ1-6, the V gene TRBV4-3; tentatively, D is TRBD1 (5 bases). V lost 0 bases and J lost 7, with 10 bases in between. Germline V gene sequence: CDR1 LGHNA, CDR2 YSLEER. The CDR3 covers 15 residues. CDR3 sequence: CASSQEGVWNSPLHF. CDR3 sequence (DNA): TGCGCCAGCAGCCAAGAGGGGGTTTGGAATTCACCCCTCCACTTT.

The genes are TRBV6-7 and TRBJ2-7; D possibly matches TRBD1 or TRBD2 (5 bases each). TRBV6-7 is an open reading frame, and its role is uncertain. The CDR3 has 17 residues. The ends were cut back, 0 bases at V and 6 bases at J, with 21 bases in the middle. The CDR3 nucleotides are TGTGCCAGCAGTTACTCTTGCATACCCGGGACGAGGGCCGAGCAGTACTTC. The encoded protein is CASSYSCIPGTRAEQYF.

The chain uses TRBV12-3 or TRBV12-4 and TRBJ1-2, with unresolved D. The V end was cut by 0 bases, the J end by 7 bases, with 6 bases between. The length of the CDR3 is 12 residues. Here the CDR3 reads CASSLAPGGYTF. CDR3 DNA sequence: TGTGCCAGCAGTTTAGCGCCTGGTGGCTACACCTTC.

Only a few counts were recorded for this clonotype. The chain combines TRBV20-1 with TRBJ2-7, with 8 nucleotides matching TRBD1. The CDR3 consists of 14 residues. The trim removed 0 bases at V and 3 bases at J, leaving 4 bases unmatched. From germline, CDR1 is DFQATT and CDR2 SNEGSKA (reference sequence). In DNA, the CDR3 is TGCAGTGCTAGAGATACTGGACAGGGCTACGAGCAGTACTTC. Translating it yields CSARDTGQGYEQYF.

CDR3 amino acids: CSGKGGLSYNEQFF. In nucleotides, the CDR3 is TGCAGCGGTAAGGGGGGACTCTCCTACAATGAGCAGTTCTTC. The chain is built from TRBV29-1 and TRBJ2-1; TRBD1 or TRBD2 may be the D gene (6 bases each). The germline V gene encodes CDR1 SQVTM and CDR2 ANQGSEA. The CDR3 totals 14 residues. V was trimmed by 7 bases and J by 0 bases, leaving 13 bases between them.

This clonotype occurred a few times. The rearrangement joins TRBV5-6 to TRBJ2-7; 8 bases are shared with TRBD1. The CDR3 contains 14 residues. V shed 3 bases and J 1 base; nucleotides not matched to a gene: 3. Germline V gene data show CDR1 as SGHDT and CDR2 as YYEEEE. CDR3 bases: TGTGCCAGCAGCTCCAGGACAGGGTCCTACGAGCAGTACTTC. Translation: CASSSRTGSYEQYF.

This clonotype was observed a handful of times. This chain joins TRBV7-6 and TRBJ1-3; no reliable D call. The germline V gene encodes CDR1 SGHVS and CDR2 FNYEAQ. V lost 4 bases to trimming and J lost 0 bases, with 10 bases between them. This CDR3 is built from 15 residues. CDR3 bases: TGTGCCAGCAGCTCAATTCCGAGCTCTGGAAACACCATATATTTT. Its protein product is CASSSIPSSGNTIYF. Complete variable domain (other parts from reference TRBV7-6 and TRBJ1-3): GAGVSQSPRYKVTKRGQDVALRCDPISGHVSLYWYRQALGQGPEFLTYFNYEAQQDKSGLPNDRFSAERPEGSISTLTIQRTEQRDSAMYRCASSSIPSSGNTIYFGEGSWLTVV.